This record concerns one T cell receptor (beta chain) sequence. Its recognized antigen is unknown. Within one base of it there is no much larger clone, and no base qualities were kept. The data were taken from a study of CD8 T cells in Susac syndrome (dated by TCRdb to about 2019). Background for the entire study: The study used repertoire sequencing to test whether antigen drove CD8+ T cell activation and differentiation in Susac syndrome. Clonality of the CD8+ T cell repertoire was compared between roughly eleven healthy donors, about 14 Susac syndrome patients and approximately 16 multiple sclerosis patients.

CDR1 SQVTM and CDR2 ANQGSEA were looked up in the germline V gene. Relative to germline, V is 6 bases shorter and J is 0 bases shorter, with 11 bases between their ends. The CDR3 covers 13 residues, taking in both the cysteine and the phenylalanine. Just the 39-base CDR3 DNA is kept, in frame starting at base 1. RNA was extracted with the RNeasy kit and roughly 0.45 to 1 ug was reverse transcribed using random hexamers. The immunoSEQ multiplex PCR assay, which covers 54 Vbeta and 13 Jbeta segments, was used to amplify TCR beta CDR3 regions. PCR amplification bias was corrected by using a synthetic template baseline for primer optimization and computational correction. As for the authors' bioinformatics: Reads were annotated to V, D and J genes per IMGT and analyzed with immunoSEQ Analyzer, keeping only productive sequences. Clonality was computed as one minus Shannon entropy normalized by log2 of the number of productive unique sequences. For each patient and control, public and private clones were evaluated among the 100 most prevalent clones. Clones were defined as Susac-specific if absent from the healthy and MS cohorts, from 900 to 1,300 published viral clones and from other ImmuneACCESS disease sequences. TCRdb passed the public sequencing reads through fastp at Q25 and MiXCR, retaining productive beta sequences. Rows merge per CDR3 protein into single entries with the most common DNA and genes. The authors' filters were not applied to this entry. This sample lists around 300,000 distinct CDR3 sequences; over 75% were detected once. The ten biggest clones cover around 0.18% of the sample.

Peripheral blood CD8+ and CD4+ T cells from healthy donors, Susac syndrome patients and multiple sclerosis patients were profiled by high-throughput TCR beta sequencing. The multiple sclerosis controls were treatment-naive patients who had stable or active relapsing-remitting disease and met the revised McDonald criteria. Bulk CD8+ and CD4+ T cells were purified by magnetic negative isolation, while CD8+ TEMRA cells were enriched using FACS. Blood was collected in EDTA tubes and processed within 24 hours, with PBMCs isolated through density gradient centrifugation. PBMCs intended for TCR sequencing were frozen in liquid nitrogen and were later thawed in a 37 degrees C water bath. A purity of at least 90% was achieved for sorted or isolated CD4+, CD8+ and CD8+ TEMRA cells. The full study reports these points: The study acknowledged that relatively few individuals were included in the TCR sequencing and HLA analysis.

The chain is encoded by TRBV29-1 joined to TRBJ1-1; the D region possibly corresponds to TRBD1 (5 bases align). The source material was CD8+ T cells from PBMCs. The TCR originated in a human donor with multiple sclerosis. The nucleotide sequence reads TGCAGCGTCGGGGGGGGATTGAACACTGAAGCTTTCTTT. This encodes CSVGGGLNTEAFF.